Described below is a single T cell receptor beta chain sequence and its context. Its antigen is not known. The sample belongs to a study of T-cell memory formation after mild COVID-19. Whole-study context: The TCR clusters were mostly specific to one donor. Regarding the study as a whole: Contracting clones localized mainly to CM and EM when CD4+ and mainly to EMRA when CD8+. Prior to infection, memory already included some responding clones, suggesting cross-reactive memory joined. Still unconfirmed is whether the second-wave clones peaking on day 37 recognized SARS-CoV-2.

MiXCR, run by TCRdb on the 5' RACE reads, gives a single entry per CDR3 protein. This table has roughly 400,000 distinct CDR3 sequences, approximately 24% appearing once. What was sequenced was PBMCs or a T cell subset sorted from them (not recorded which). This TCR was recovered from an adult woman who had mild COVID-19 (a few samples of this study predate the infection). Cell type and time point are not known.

CDR3 protein: CASSLHGAYEQYF. The CDR3 DNA sequence: TGTGCCAGCAGCCTGCACGGCGCCTACGAGCAGTACTTC. The V gene is TRBV3-1, the J gene TRBJ2-7; D remains unclear. This CDR3 has 13 residues. Germline V lookup: CDR1 LGHDT, CDR2 YNNKEL (reference sequence). V was shortened by 4 bases and J by 2 bases, with 9 bases between the two germline ends.